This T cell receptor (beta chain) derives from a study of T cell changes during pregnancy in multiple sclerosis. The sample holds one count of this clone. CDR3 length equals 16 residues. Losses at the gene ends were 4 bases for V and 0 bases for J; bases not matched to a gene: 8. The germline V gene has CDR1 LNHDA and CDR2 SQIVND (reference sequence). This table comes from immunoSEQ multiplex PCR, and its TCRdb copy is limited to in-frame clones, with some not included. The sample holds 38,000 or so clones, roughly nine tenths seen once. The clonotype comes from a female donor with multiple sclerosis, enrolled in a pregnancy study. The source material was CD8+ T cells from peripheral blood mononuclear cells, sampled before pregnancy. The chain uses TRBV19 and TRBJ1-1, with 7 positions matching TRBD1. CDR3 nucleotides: TGTGCCAGTAGTAACAGGGGCGGGGGGATGAACACTGAAGCTTTCTTT. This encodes CASSNRGGGMNTEAFF.